This T cell receptor beta chain is from a study of yellow fever vaccine responses in identical twins (dated 2018 in TCRdb). Notes on the research overall: Focusing on identical twins, the study followed the T cell clones that responded to the vaccine, and did so with precision. Overall results and qualifications from the work: According to the authors, in identical twins the way T cells responded to vaccination appeared partly convergent and partly personalized.

From cysteine to phenylalanine, the CDR3 is 12 amino acids long. Just CDR3 DNA is preserved here, 36 bases in frame from base 1. V was cut back by 9 bases and J by 1 base, leaving a gap of 10 bases between them. The germline V gene specifies SNHLY as CDR1 and FYNNEI as CDR2. The library was obtained by RT-PCR. The run used an Illumina HiSeq 2500. TCRdb itself trimmed the public reads at Q25 with fastp, ran MiXCR and retained productive beta chains. One record per CDR3 amino acid sequence lists the most common genes and DNA. This sample gives 9,500 or so distinct CDR3 sequences in total; less than 85% of them show up just once. 2% of the sample rests with the top ten. As to this clonotype: Its antigen specificity is not known. Nothing much larger sits one base from this clone, and base qualities are not available.

The sample here was T cells from blood (PBMCs), unsorted or a sorted subset (not recorded which), taken before or after yellow fever vaccination (not recorded which). The origin of this receptor is a woman between 18 and 29 years old who received the yellow fever vaccine. Donor details come from another sample of the same person, matched by shared clones. The chain is made from TRBV2 and TRBJ2-7; confidence is insufficient to name the D gene. The CDR3 reads as follows: CASQELSYEQYF. Here is the DNA: TGTGCCAGTCAGGAGCTATCCTACGAGCAGTACTTC. With the rest looked up from the reference TRBV2 and TRBJ2-7 genes rather than sequenced, the full variable domain is EPEVTQTPSHQVTQMGQEVILRCVPISNHLYFYWYRQILGQKVEFLVSFYNNEISEKSEIFDDQFSVERPDGSNFTLKIRSTKLEDSAMYFCASQELSYEQYFGPGTRLTVT.